Shown below are 7 T cell receptor beta chains from a single sample sequenced in a study of blood T cell repertoires in COVID-19. Profiled with immunoSEQ multiplex PCR; TCRdb holds only in-frame clones, not every one. The table includes just under 90,000 clones, around nine tenths detected once. Sequenced input: peripheral blood. These receptors all come from a man between 60 and 75 years old with acute or convalescent COVID-19.

The V and J genes are TRBV10-3 and TRBJ2-3; 7 bases fit TRBD2. This CDR3 has 11 residues. The germline V gene has CDR1 ENHRY and CDR2 SYGVKD. J lost 6 bases, V lost 8 bases, and 2 bases had no gene match. CDR3 bases: TGTGCCATCGGGGAGGGTGATACGCAGTATTTT. Its translation: CAIGEGDTQYF.

J is TRBJ2-6 and V is TRBV27; 9 bases are a match to TRBD1. This CDR3 comprises 19 residues. Germline loops: CDR1 MNHEY, CDR2 SMNVEV (reference sequence). Trimming took 4 bases from V and 3 from J; bases not matched to a gene: 13. The CDR3: CASSSRPDRGVSGANVLTF. CDR3 coding DNA: TGTGCCAGCAGTTCCCGACCGGACAGGGGAGTGAGTGGGGCCAACGTCCTGACTTTC.

This clone was recorded only once. The genes are TRBV19 and TRBJ2-1; 10 bases line up with TRBD2. This CDR3 contains 17 residues. Germline lookup yields CDR1 LNHDA and CDR2 SQIVND (reference sequence). V was pared by 2 bases and J by 7 bases, with 11 bases of the junction left unmatched. The CDR3 loop reads CASSIPKSGRARNEQFF. CDR3 sequence (DNA): TGTGCCAGTAGTATACCAAAAAGCGGGAGGGCGCGTAATGAGCAGTTCTTC.

This chain uses TRBV5-1 with TRBJ2-7; 9 bases align to TRBD1. The CDR3 length is 16 residues. CDR1 and CDR2 from the germline V gene are SGHRS and YFSETQ. With 4 bases clipped from V and 5 bases from J, the junction kept 13 bases outside the gene matches. The CDR3 DNA sequence: TGCGCCAGCAGCAACCTCCAGGGACAGGGCCCCCACGAGCAGTACTTC. Its translation: CASSNLQGQGPHEQYF. Complete variable domain (other parts from reference TRBV5-1 and TRBJ2-7): KAGVTQTPRYLIKTRGQQVTLSCSPISGHRSVSWYQQTPGQGLQFLFEYFSETQRNKGNFPGRFSGRQFSNSRSEMNVSTLELGDSALYLCASSNLQGQGPHEQYFGPGTRLTVT.

CDR3 sequence reads: CASPRGLRRDSPLHF. In DNA form, the CDR3 reads TGTGCCAGCCCTCGGGGGTTGAGGAGAGATTCACCCCTCCACTTT. V and J are TRBV2 and TRBJ1-6; a possible D gene is TRBD1 (5 bases). Trimming shortened V by 8 bases and J by 8 bases, and 19 bases separated the two germline ends. This CDR3 is built from 15 residues. CDR1 is SNHLY, CDR2 FYNNEI, per germline.

V usage is TRBV24-1 and J usage is TRBJ2-3; D might be TRBD2 (5 bases). Trimming took off 6 bases at V and 2 bases at J, with 8 bases between the two ends. This CDR3 spans 13 amino acids. The germline V gene has CDR1 KGHDR and CDR2 SFDVKD. This chain's CDR3 is CATSSGYTDTQYF. As DNA, the CDR3 is TGTGCCACCAGTAGCGGCTACACAGATACGCAGTATTTT.

J is TRBJ1-2 and V is TRBV11-3; possibly TRBD1 for D (5 bases). This CDR3 is built from 13 residues. The V gene's germline CDR1 is SGHNT and CDR2 YENEEA. Trimming removed 5 bases at V and 2 bases at J, with 9 bases between. CDR3 in amino acids: CASSLTVNYGYTF. The CDR3 DNA reads TGTGCCAGCAGCCTGACAGTGAACTATGGCTACACCTTC. The full variable domain, rest sourced from reference TRBV11-3 and TRBJ1-2, is EAGVVQSPRYKIIEKKQPVAFWCNPISGHNTLYWYLQNLGQGPELLIRYENEEAVDDSQLPKDRFSAERLKGVDSTLKIQPAELGDSAVYLCASSLTVNYGYTFGSGTRLTVV.